The T cell receptor (beta chain) under discussion was sequenced for a study of PD-1 blockade in classical Hodgkin lymphoma. Study-level points and caveats: With CD4+ cells, TCR diversity rose significantly by C4D1, but not with CD8+ cells. Lower baseline TCR diversity marked trial partial responders and progressors. Newly diagnosed patients were reported to exhibit reduced baseline TCR diversity relative to healthy donors. Sources of repertoire differences remain undefined, possibly disease activity or prior therapy.

As to this clone: Its antigen is still unknown.

The time point was: cycle 4 day 1 (C4D1), after around six weeks of nivolumab. Every patient experienced relapse after autologous stem cell transplantation, and brentuximab vedotin exposure varied. Clones were read by immunoSEQ multiplex PCR, and TCRdb kept only the in-frame ones, dropping some. The sample records 90,000 to 140,000 clones, about 92% being singletons. The trim removed 5 bases at V and 4 bases at J, leaving 12 bases unmatched. Germline lookup yields CDR1 SGDLS and CDR2 YYNGEE. The CDR3 extends over 17 amino acids. J is TRBJ2-3 and V is TRBV9; TRBD2 agrees at 11 bases. The receptor's source is a human donor with classical Hodgkin lymphoma. The starting material was peripheral blood mononuclear cells (PBMCs), obtained before the fourth cycle of nivolumab. The CDR3 sequence is CASRRTSGLADPDTQYF. CDR3 DNA: TGTGCCAGCAGGCGTACCTCGGGACTAGCGGATCCAGATACGCAGTATTTT.